The 7 T cell receptor beta chains presented below share a single source sample, sequenced in a study of cytomegalovirus exposure and HLA in healthy donors. Primers for the PCR totalled 60 Vbeta and 13 Jbeta. Profiled with immunoSEQ multiplex PCR; TCRdb holds only in-frame clones, not every one. Of about 160,000 clones detected, under 85% appear once; the ten largest clones hold around 1.3%. The sequenced material came from PBMCs. The receptors were gathered from a woman aged 25-40 years in good health and CMV-seronegative.

The chain joins TRBV10-3 to TRBJ1-1, with 7 bases identical to TRBD1. The CDR3 is 13 residues long. CDR1 and CDR2 from the germline V gene are ENHRY and SYGVKD. V was pared by 6 bases and J by 2 bases, with 3 bases of the junction left unmatched. CDR3 in amino acids: CAIRGTANTEAFF. CDR3 nucleotide sequence: TGTGCCATCAGGGGGACAGCTAACACTGAAGCTTTCTTT.

The gene calls are TRBV19 and TRBJ2-3; tentatively, D is TRBD2 (5 bases). The CDR3 contains 13 residues. Per germline, CDR1 LNHDA and CDR2 SQIVND (reference sequence). Trimming cost V 6 bases and J 3 bases, with 10 bases left between them. The CDR3, as DNA: TGTGCCAGTAGCAACCAGCGGACAGATACGCAGTATTTT. It encodes CASSNQRTDTQYF.

The genes are TRBV6-6 and TRBJ2-7, with 7 bases matching TRBD1. With 5 bases clipped from V and 4 bases from J, the junction kept 5 bases outside the gene matches. Germline-derived CDR1 and CDR2 are MNHNY and SVGAGI (reference sequence). The CDR3 sequence is 13 residues long. The CDR3 sequence is CASSNRGTYEQYF. The CDR3 DNA sequence: TGTGCCAGCAGTAACAGGGGAACATACGAGCAGTACTTC.

This chain joins TRBV7-6 and TRBJ1-6; no definite D call. V lost 5 bases to trimming and J lost 0 bases, with 11 bases between them. The CDR3 sequence is 16 residues long. Per the germline V gene, CDR1 is SGHVS and CDR2 is FNYEAQ. The CDR3 DNA reads TGTGCCAGCAGCGCGGCAATGAGCTCCTATAATTCACCCCTCCACTTT. It specifies CASSAAMSSYNSPLHF.

This sequence joins TRBV6-6 and TRBJ1-1; D gene uncertain. The CDR3 covers 15 residues. CDR1 and CDR2 from the germline V gene are MNHNY and SVGAGI (reference sequence). The germline V and J ends were trimmed by 2 bases and 1 base, with 11 bases remaining between them. CDR3 loop: CASSYGRAGNTEAFF. The CDR3 DNA sequence: TGTGCCAGCAGTTACGGGAGGGCAGGGAACACTGAAGCTTTCTTT.

On this clone itself: At one end the junction does not follow the germline gene, possibly because of a read error. This chain joins TRBV7-7 and TRBJ2-1; D is unresolved. The CDR3 runs to 14 residues. Per germline, CDR1 SSHAT and CDR2 FNYEAQ (reference sequence). As DNA, the CDR3 is TGTGCTAGCAGCCCCACTCTCAAGGAGAATGAGCAGTTCTTC. Encoded protein: CASSPTLKENEQFF.

The chain couples TRBV11-3 to TRBJ2-7, with D unclear. V lost 5 bases to trimming and J lost 5 bases, with 16 bases between them. Germline V lookup: CDR1 SGHNT, CDR2 YENEEA. The CDR3 has 14 residues. The CDR3 nucleotides read TGTGCCAGCAGCCACGGCGGCCTTATTAACGAGCAGTACTTC. Translated: CASSHGGLINEQYF.